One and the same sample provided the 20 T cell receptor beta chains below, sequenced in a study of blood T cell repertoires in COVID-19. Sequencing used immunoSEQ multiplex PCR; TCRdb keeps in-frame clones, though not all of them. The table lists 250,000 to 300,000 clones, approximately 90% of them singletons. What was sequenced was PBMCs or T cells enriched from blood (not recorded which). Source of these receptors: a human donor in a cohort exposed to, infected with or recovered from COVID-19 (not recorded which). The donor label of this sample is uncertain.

CDR3 DNA: TGTGCCAGCAGCGCCGGACAGGAGAACACTGAAGCTTTCTTT. Its translation is CASSAGQENTEAFF. This chain uses TRBV5-4 with TRBJ1-1; 7 bases fit TRBD1. Germline V CDR1 and CDR2: SGHNT, YYREEE (reference sequence). The CDR3 sequence is 14 residues long. The ends lost 4 bases at V and 1 base at J; junction bases unmatched: 4.

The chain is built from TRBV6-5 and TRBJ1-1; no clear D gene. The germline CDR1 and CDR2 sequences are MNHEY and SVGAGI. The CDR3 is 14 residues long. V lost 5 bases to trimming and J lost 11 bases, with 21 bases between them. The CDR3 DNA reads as TGTGCCAGCAGTCACCAACTCCCGCTGCGTGATGCTTTCTTT. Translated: CASSHQLPLRDAFF.

The CDR3 region is CASSYRGVNTEAFF. The CDR3 DNA is TGTGCCAGCAGTTACCGGGGGGTGAACACTGAAGCTTTCTTT. The chain uses TRBV27 and TRBJ1-1, with D possibly TRBD1 on 5 matching bases. From germline, CDR1 is MNHEY and CDR2 SMNVEV (reference sequence). The CDR3 extends over 14 amino acids. V was trimmed by 4 bases and J by 0 bases, leaving 9 bases between them.

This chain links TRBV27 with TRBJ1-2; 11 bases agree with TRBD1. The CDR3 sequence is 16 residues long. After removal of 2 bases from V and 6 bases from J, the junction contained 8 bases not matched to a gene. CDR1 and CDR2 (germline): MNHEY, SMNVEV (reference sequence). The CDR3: CASSLRWDRGFNGYTF. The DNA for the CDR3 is TGTGCCAGCAGTTTACGTTGGGACAGGGGGTTCAATGGCTACACCTTC.

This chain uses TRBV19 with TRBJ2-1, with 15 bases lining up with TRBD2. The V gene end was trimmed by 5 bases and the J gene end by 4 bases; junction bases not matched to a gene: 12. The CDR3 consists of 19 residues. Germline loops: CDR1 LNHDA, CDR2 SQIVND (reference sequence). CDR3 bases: TGTGCCAGTAGTCCTTGGACTAGCGGGGGGGCAGGTTGGTACAATGAGCAGTTCTTC. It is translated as CASSPWTSGGAGWYNEQFF. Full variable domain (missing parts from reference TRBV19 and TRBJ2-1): DGGITQSPKYLFRKEGQNVTLSCEQNLNHDAMYWYRQDPGQGLRLIYYSQIVNDFQKGDIAEGYSVSREKKESFPLTVTSAQKNPTAFYLCASSPWTSGGAGWYNEQFFGPGTRLTVL.

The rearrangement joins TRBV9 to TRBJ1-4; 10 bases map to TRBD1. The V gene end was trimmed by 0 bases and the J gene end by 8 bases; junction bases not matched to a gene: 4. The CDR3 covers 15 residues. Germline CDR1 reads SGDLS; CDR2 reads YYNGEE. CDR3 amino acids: CASSVGQGAKEKLFF. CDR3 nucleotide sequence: TGTGCCAGCAGCGTAGGACAGGGGGCGAAGGAAAAACTGTTTTTT. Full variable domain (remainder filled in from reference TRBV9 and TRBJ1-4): DSGVTQTPKHLITATGQRVTLRCSPRSGDLSVYWYQQSLDQGLQFLIQYYNGEERAKGNILERFSAQQFPDLHSELNLSSLELGDSALYFCASSVGQGAKEKLFFGSGTQLSVL.

CDR3 nucleotide sequence: TGTGCCATCACCAGACAGGGAATCCCGAGAGGCTACACCTTC. It encodes CAITRQGIPRGYTF. The chain joins TRBV10-3 to TRBJ1-2; 7 nucleotides agree with TRBD1. Germline CDR1 reads ENHRY; CDR2 reads SYGVKD. This CDR3 spans 14 amino acids. The ends lost 7 bases at V and 8 bases at J; junction bases unmatched: 13.

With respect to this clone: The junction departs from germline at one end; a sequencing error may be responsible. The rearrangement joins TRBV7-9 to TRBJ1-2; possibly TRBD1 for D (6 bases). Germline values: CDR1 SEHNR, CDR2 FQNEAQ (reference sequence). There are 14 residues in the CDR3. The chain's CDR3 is CASTLSGTLYGYTF. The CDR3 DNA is TGTGCCAGCACCTTAAGCGGGACACTCTATGGCTACACCTTC.

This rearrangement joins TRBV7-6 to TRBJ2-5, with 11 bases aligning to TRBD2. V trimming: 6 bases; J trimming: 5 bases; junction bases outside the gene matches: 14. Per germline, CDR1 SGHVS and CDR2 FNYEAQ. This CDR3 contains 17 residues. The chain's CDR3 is CASSQTPVAGGFETQYF. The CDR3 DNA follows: TGTGCCAGCAGTCAGACACCGGTAGCGGGGGGGTTCGAGACCCAGTACTTC.

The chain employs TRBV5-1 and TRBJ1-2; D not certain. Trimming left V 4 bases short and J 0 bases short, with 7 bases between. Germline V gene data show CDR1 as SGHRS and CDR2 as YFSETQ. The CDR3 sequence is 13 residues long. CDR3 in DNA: TGCGCCAGCAGCGCTGCAGCTAACTATGGCTACACCTTC. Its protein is CASSAAANYGYTF.

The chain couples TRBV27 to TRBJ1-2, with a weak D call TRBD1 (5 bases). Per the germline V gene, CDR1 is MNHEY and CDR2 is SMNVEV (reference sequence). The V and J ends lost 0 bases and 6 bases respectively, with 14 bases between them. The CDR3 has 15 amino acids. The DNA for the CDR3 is TGTGCCAGCAGTTTATCGGGCAGGGCGTACAATGGCTACACCTTC. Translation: CASSLSGRAYNGYTF.

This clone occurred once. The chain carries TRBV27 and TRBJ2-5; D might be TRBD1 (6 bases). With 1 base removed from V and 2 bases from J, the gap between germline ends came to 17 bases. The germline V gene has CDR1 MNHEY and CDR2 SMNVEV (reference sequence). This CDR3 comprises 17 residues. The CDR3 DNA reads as TGTGCCAGCAGTTTATACGTACAGGGAGAAGGACAAGAGACCCAGTACTTC. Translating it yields CASSLYVQGEGQETQYF.

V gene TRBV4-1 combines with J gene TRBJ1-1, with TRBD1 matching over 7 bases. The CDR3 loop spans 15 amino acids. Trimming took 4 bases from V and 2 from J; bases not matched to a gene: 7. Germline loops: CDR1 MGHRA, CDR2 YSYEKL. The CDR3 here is CASSLIRDSNTEAFF. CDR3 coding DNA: TGCGCCAGCAGCCTCATACGGGACAGCAACACTGAAGCTTTCTTT.

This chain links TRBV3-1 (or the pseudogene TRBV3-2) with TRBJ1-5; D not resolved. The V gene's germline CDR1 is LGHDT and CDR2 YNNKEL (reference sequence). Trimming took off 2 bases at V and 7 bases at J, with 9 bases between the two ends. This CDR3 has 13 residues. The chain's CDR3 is CASSQRAGQPQHF. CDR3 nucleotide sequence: TGTGCCAGCAGCCAAAGGGCGGGACAGCCCCAGCATTTT.

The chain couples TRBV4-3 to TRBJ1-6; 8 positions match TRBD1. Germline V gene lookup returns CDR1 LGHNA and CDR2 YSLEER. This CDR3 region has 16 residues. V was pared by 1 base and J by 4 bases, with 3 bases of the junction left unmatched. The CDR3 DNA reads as TGCGCCAGCAGCCAAGGCCGGGACAGGTATAATTCACCCCTCCACTTT. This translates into CASSQGRDRYNSPLHF.

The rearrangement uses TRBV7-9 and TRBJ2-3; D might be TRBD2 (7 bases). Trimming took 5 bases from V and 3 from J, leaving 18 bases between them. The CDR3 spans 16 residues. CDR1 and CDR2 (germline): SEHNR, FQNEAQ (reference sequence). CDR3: CASSPRGGGPTDTQYF. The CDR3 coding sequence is TGTGCCAGCAGCCCCCGTGGGGGGGGGCCGACAGATACGCAGTATTTT.

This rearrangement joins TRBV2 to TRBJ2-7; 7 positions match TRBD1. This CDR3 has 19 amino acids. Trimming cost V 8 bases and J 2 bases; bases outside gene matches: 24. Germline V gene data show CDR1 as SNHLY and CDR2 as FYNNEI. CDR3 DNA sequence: TGTGCCAGCCTGCCTGGTGGGTTTCTACCCGGGACAGATACCTACGAGCAGTACTTC. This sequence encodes CASLPGGFLPGTDTYEQYF.

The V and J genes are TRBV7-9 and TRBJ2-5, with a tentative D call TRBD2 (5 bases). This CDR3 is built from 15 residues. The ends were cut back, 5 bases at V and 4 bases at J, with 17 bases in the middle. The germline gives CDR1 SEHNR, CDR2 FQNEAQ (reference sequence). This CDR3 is CASSGSAAQGETQYF. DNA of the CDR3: TGTGCCAGCAGCGGGAGCGCAGCGCAAGGAGAGACCCAGTACTTC.

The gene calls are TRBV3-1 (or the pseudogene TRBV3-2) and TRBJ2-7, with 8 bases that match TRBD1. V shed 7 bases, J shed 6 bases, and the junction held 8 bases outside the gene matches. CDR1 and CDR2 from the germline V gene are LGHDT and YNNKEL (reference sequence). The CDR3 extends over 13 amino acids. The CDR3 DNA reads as TGTGCCAGCAACCTTGCAGGGGGCGGCGAGCAGTACTTC. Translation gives CASNLAGGGEQYF.

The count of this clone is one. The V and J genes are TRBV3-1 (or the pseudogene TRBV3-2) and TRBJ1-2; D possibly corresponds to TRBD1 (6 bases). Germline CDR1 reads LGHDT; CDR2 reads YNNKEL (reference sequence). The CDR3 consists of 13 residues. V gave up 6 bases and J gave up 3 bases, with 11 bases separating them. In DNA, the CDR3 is TGTGCCAGCAGACCACAGGGCCACTATGGCTACACCTTC. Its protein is CASRPQGHYGYTF.